The 20 T cell receptor beta chains below were found in one sample sequenced in a study of cytomegalovirus exposure and HLA in healthy donors. Primers: 60 Vbeta forward and 13 Jbeta reverse. The repertoire was sequenced with immunoSEQ multiplex PCR; TCRdb's copy has only in-frame clones and lacks some. The table shows about 230,000 clones, with approximately 80% occurring only once. The sample consisted of PBMCs. The receptor set was obtained from a woman in her forties in good health and CMV-seronegative.

The V gene is TRBV5-1, the J gene TRBJ1-1, with TRBD1 identical over 8 bases. V lost 4 bases and J lost 4; bases outside the gene matches: 6. The CDR3 contains 14 residues. From germline, CDR1 is SGHRS and CDR2 YFSETQ. CDR3 nucleotide sequence: TGCGCCAGCAGCCCGGACAGGGCGACCACTGAAGCTTTCTTT. The encoded protein is CASSPDRATTEAFF. Together with reference TRBV5-1 and TRBJ1-1, the CDR3 gives the full variable domain: KAGVTQTPRYLIKTRGQQVTLSCSPISGHRSVSWYQQTPGQGLQFLFEYFSETQRNKGNFPGRFSGRQFSNSRSEMNVSTLELGDSALYLCASSPDRATTEAFFGQGTRLTVV.

Many counts were recorded for this clone. The V and J genes are TRBV2 and TRBJ1-1, with D unclear. Germline CDR1 and CDR2: SNHLY and FYNNEI. The CDR3 runs 12 residues. V lost 6 bases to trimming and J lost 5 bases, with 10 bases between them. The CDR3 DNA sequence: TGTGCCAGCAGATTCAGTCATACTGAAGCTTTCTTT. Protein product: CASRFSHTEAFF.

The chain has TRBV5-5 and TRBJ1-1; D not certain. This CDR3 has 12 amino acids. Germline V gene sequence: CDR1 SGHKS, CDR2 YYEKEE (reference sequence). V shed 3 bases and J shed 4 bases, with 7 bases lying between them. The CDR3 sequence is CASSSVITEAFF. In DNA form, the CDR3 reads TGTGCCAGCAGCTCGGTAATCACTGAAGCTTTCTTT.

The V gene is TRBV9, the J gene TRBJ1-4, with no clear D. Trimming took off 2 bases at V and 0 bases at J, with 8 bases between the two ends. CDR1 and CDR2 (germline): SGDLS, YYNGEE. The CDR3 covers 15 residues. The CDR3 sequence: CASSVTAATNEKLFF. The CDR3 region has the DNA TGTGCCAGCAGCGTTACAGCTGCAACTAATGAAAAACTGTTTTTT.

The chain has TRBV10-3 and TRBJ2-3, with TRBD2 matching 9 bases. CDR1 and CDR2 (germline): ENHRY, SYGVKD. V lost 2 bases, J lost 4 bases, and 4 bases stayed unmatched. CDR3 length: 15 residues. The chain's CDR3 is CAISEPSGVADTQYF. The CDR3 bases are TGTGCCATCAGTGAGCCTAGCGGGGTCGCAGATACGCAGTATTTT.

This rearrangement joins TRBV7-3 to TRBJ2-2, with D unclear. The CDR3 has 15 residues. V dropped 4 bases and J dropped 0 bases, with 9 bases sitting between them. Germline V gene data show CDR1 as SGHTA and CDR2 as FQGTGA. The CDR3 here is CASSSSVANTGELFF. The DNA of the CDR3 is TGTGCCAGCAGCTCATCGGTTGCGAACACCGGGGAGCTGTTTTTT.

The V gene is TRBV27, the J gene TRBJ2-3; the D gene is possibly TRBD2 (7 bases). The ends were cut back, 6 bases at V and 6 bases at J, with 19 bases in the middle. This CDR3 has 15 amino acids. Germline CDR1 MNHEY, CDR2 SMNVEV (reference sequence). DNA for the CDR3: TGTGCCAGCAGACCTTTCGGGGGGCCCATGGATACGCAGTATTTT. The encoded protein is CASRPFGGPMDTQYF.

This chain uses TRBV5-5 with TRBJ2-7; a weak D match, TRBD1 (6 bases). There are 15 residues in the CDR3. The germline V and J ends were trimmed by 0 bases and 0 bases, with 10 bases remaining between them. Germline V gene sequence: CDR1 SGHKS, CDR2 YYEKEE (reference sequence). The DNA for the CDR3 is TGTGCCAGCAGCTTGGCCCGACAGGCCTCCTACGAGCAGTACTTC. Protein: CASSLARQASYEQYF.

DNA of the CDR3: TGTGCCAGCAGCAGTAGCGGGGGCTCCGGTATCGACGAGCAGTACTTC. Its translation: CASSSSGGSGIDEQYF. The rearrangement links TRBV7-9 to TRBJ2-7; 9 bases match TRBD2. The CDR3 has 16 residues. J was trimmed by 5 bases and V by 5 bases; bases with no gene match: 13. CDR1 is SEHNR and CDR2 is FQNEAQ in the germline V gene (reference sequence). The entire variable domain, with the rest obtained from reference TRBV7-9 and TRBJ2-7, is as follows: DTGVSQNPRHKITKRGQNVTFRCDPISEHNRLYWYRQTLGQGPEFLTYFQNEAQLEKSRLLSDRFSAERPKGSFSTLEIQRTEQGDSAMYLCASSSSGGSGIDEQYFGPGTRLTVT.

The rearrangement uses TRBV10-3 and TRBJ2-3, with D uncertain. This CDR3 comprises 13 residues. Trimming took 6 bases from V and 4 from J, leaving 11 bases between them. The germline gives CDR1 ENHRY, CDR2 SYGVKD. The CDR3 sequence: CAISDSTADTQYF. The CDR3 DNA is TGTGCCATCAGCGACTCGACCGCAGATACGCAGTATTTT.

This chain connects TRBV7-9 to TRBJ2-7; 8 bases map to TRBD1. The CDR3 spans 15 residues. Germline trimming cut 5 bases from V and 0 bases from J; bases unmatched to any gene: 6. Germline CDR1 and CDR2: SEHNR and FQNEAQ (reference sequence). In DNA form, the CDR3 reads TGTGCCAGCAGCACCTACAGGGGGAGCTCCTACGAGCAGTACTTC. It specifies CASSTYRGSSYEQYF.

This clone was seen only a few times. The chain employs TRBV6-5 and TRBJ1-1; D possibly corresponds to TRBD1 (5 bases). This CDR3 has 11 amino acids. CDR1 is MNHEY and CDR2 is SVGAGI in the germline V gene. The V gene lost 8 bases and the J gene lost 6 bases, with 10 bases spanning the gap. CDR3 nucleotide sequence: TGTGCCAGCTATCGGACACCTGAAGCTTTCTTT. As protein: CASYRTPEAFF.

This clone came up once. The gene calls are TRBV10-3 and TRBJ1-6; no clear D gene. The length of the CDR3 is 15 residues. The V end lost 5 bases, the J end lost 8 bases, and 16 bases lay between the germline ends. Germline V gene sequence: CDR1 ENHRY, CDR2 SYGVKD. In DNA, the CDR3 is TGTGCCATCAGTCTCTCCCGGGGAATCGATTCACCCCTCCACTTT. Protein product: CAISLSRGIDSPLHF.

CDR3 in DNA: TGTGCCAGCAGGGGGCGGGGAGCGGGACCCCAAGAGACCCAGTACTTC. Translating it yields CASRGRGAGPQETQYF. The V gene is TRBV2, the J gene TRBJ2-5; the match to TRBD2 covers 7 bases. The CDR3 totals 16 residues. Trimming removed 6 bases from V and 1 base from J; junction bases left unmatched: 11. CDR1 is SNHLY and CDR2 is FYNNEI in the germline V gene. Based on the CDR3 plus reference TRBV2 and TRBJ2-5, the full variable domain is EPEVTQTPSHQVTQMGQEVILRCVPISNHLYFYWYRQILGQKVEFLVSFYNNEISEKSEIFDDQFSVERPDGSNFTLKIRSTKLEDSAMYFCASRGRGAGPQETQYFGPGTRLLVL.

The chain recombines TRBV5-4 with TRBJ1-2; maybe TRBD1 (6 bases). The V gene's germline CDR1 is SGHNT and CDR2 YYREEE (reference sequence). V lost 0 bases and J lost 0, with 12 bases in between. This CDR3 spans 16 amino acids. The CDR3 DNA sequence: TGTGCCAGCAGCTTGGAGGGGGGGAGAACTAACTATGGCTACACCTTC. Translation gives CASSLEGGRTNYGYTF.

This clone was counted a few times. This sequence joins TRBV4-3 and TRBJ1-1, with D tentatively TRBD1 (6 bases). CDR3 length equals 15 residues. V was shortened by 0 bases and J by 4 bases, with 12 bases between the two germline ends. Looked up from germline, CDR1 is LGHNA and CDR2 is YSLEER. This CDR3 reads CASSQDTGLTTEAFF. The CDR3, as DNA: TGCGCCAGCAGCCAAGATACAGGGTTGACCACTGAAGCTTTCTTT.

This chain links TRBV5-1 with TRBJ1-3, with a possible D match to TRBD1 (5 bases). Looked up from germline, CDR1 is SGHRS and CDR2 is YFSETQ. V lost 5 bases and J lost 2, with 11 bases in between. CDR3 length: 14 amino acids. CDR3 coding DNA: TGCGCCAGCAGTTCTGGAGGGGCTGGAAACACCATATATTTT. Its protein product is CASSSGGAGNTIYF. The whole variable domain, filled in from reference TRBV5-1 and TRBJ1-3, reads KAGVTQTPRYLIKTRGQQVTLSCSPISGHRSVSWYQQTPGQGLQFLFEYFSETQRNKGNFPGRFSGRQFSNSRSEMNVSTLELGDSALYLCASSSGGAGNTIYFGEGSWLTVV.

The V call is TRBV5-1, the J call TRBJ1-2; D is unclear. The V end was cut by 4 bases, the J end by 4 bases, with 14 bases between. The V gene's germline CDR1 is SGHRS and CDR2 YFSETQ. This CDR3 is built from 14 residues. The chain's CDR3 is CASSPLSHSYGYTF. In DNA form, the CDR3 reads TGCGCCAGCAGCCCCCTGAGTCACAGCTATGGCTACACCTTC.

A few counts support this clone. The V and J genes are TRBV4-2 and TRBJ2-5; perhaps TRBD2 as D (5 bases). Germline CDR1 and CDR2: LGHNA and YNFKEQ. The germline V and J ends were trimmed by 4 bases and 5 bases, with 8 bases remaining between them. The CDR3 length is 12 residues. The CDR3 protein is CASSLPGETQYF. The CDR3 region has the DNA TGTGCCAGCAGCCTGCCGGGGGAGACCCAGTACTTC.

The rearrangement links TRBV5-1 to TRBJ2-5; no reliable D call. The CDR3 sequence is 13 residues long. Germline V gene lookup returns CDR1 SGHRS and CDR2 YFSETQ. V shed 0 bases and J shed 3 bases, with 6 bases lying between them. The CDR3 DNA follows: TGCGCCAGCAGCTTGGCCGTAGAAGAGACCCAGTACTTC. It encodes CASSLAVEETQYF.